The 29 T cell receptor beta chains reported below all come from one sample, sequenced in a study of response to subunit inactivated influenza vaccine. TCRdb fed the RT-PCR reads into MiXCR, producing one record per CDR3 protein. The data hold about 520,000 distinct CDR3 sequences, with 25% observed a single time. The sequencing used CD4+ T cells sorted from PBMCs, collected 4 to 6 days after vaccination. Receptor source: a man aged 50 or older who received an inactivated influenza vaccine.

This clonotype appeared a few times. The rearrangement uses TRBV29-1 and TRBJ1-2; D remains ambiguous. In germline, CDR1 is SQVTM, CDR2 ANQGSEA. This CDR3 is 12 amino acids long. Trimming took off 3 bases at V and 6 bases at J, with 11 bases between the two ends. Here the CDR3 DNA reads TGCAGCGTTGATTCGGGGTACAATGGCTACACCTTC. This gives the protein CSVDSGYNGYTF.

This clonotype has just a few counts. J is TRBJ2-3 and V is TRBV4-3; D remains ambiguous. CDR1 LGHNA and CDR2 YSLEER come from the germline V gene. The CDR3 length is 13 residues. Trimming left V 0 bases short and J 6 bases short, with 7 bases between. The chain's CDR3 is CASSQEPGDTQYF. The CDR3, as DNA: TGCGCCAGCAGCCAAGAACCCGGGGATACGCAGTATTTT.

This clonotype was recorded many times. The V call is TRBV11-1, the J call TRBJ2-1; 9 bases are shared with TRBD2. Per the germline V gene, CDR1 is SGHAT and CDR2 is FQDESV (reference sequence). J gave up 7 bases and V 5 bases, and 18 bases lay outside the gene matches. CDR3 size: 18 residues. The CDR3 sequence is CASSPNPRAGGPRNEQFF. CDR3 nucleotide sequence: TGTGCCAGCAGCCCCAACCCTAGGGCGGGAGGGCCGCGGAATGAGCAGTTCTTC.

This clonotype came up a few times. The V and J genes are TRBV7-2 and TRBJ2-4; 8 bases map to TRBD1. J lost 5 bases, V lost 4 bases, and 7 bases had no gene match. This CDR3 contains 15 residues. The germline V gene encodes CDR1 SGHTA and CDR2 FQGNSA. CDR3 loop: CASSSRTGWENIQYF. CDR3 DNA: TGTGCCAGCAGCTCTCGGACAGGGTGGGAAAACATTCAGTACTTC.

The J gene is TRBJ2-3, the V gene TRBV3-1; tentative D call: TRBD2 (6 bases). CDR3 length equals 17 residues. The germline V gene has CDR1 LGHDT and CDR2 YNNKEL (reference sequence). The ends were cut back, 0 bases at V and 4 bases at J, with 17 bases in the middle. Here the CDR3 reads CASSQEVGAGTADTQYF. DNA of the CDR3: TGTGCCAGCAGCCAAGAAGTCGGGGCGGGGACGGCAGATACGCAGTATTTT.

The chain uses TRBV7-6 and TRBJ2-5; the match to TRBD1 covers 8 bases. This CDR3 contains 16 residues. V shed 7 bases, J shed 4 bases, and the junction held 14 bases outside the gene matches. CDR1 is SGHVS, CDR2 FNYEAQ, per germline. DNA for the CDR3: TGTGCCAGCACCCCCTGGGGGCAGGGGGCGCGAGAGACCCAGTACTTC. This sequence encodes CASTPWGQGARETQYF.

The V gene is TRBV5-1, the J gene TRBJ1-2, with TRBD1 identical over 10 bases. The ends lost 0 bases at V and 8 bases at J; junction bases unmatched: 10. From germline, CDR1 is SGHRS and CDR2 YFSETQ. This CDR3 has 16 residues. The CDR3 region is CASSLGSRDRGGGYTF. As DNA, the CDR3 is TGCGCCAGCAGCTTGGGCTCCCGGGACAGGGGCGGCGGCTACACCTTC.

The rearrangement links TRBV29-1 to TRBJ1-6; D is unclear. Germline assignment: CDR1 SQVTM and CDR2 ANQGSEA. Trimming shortened V by 5 bases and J by 5 bases, and 10 bases separated the two germline ends. The CDR3 has 13 residues. CDR3 DNA: TGCAGCGTTAGATTAACAGATAATTCACCCCTCCACTTT. Translating it yields CSVRLTDNSPLHF.

The CDR3, as DNA: TGTGCCAGCAGCTTGGGGGGACCTCAGAATGAGCAGTTCTTC. Translated, it gives CASSLGGPQNEQFF. The V call is TRBV7-2, the J call TRBJ2-1, with D perhaps matching TRBD2 (6 bases). CDR1 and CDR2 from the germline V gene are SGHTA and FQGNSA. This CDR3 has 14 residues. V shed 3 bases and J shed 7 bases, with 13 bases lying between them.

V gene TRBV7-9 combines with J gene TRBJ2-1, with 7 bases lining up with TRBD2. Germline V lookup: CDR1 SEHNR, CDR2 FQNEAQ (reference sequence). The junction had 6 bases not matched to a gene; V was cut back by 5 bases and J by 5 bases. The CDR3 spans 14 residues. This CDR3 reads CASSPGTKNNEQFF. CDR3 DNA: TGTGCCAGCAGCCCCGGGACTAAGAACAATGAGCAGTTCTTC.

This clonotype has just a few counts. This chain joins TRBV20-1 and TRBJ2-1; 7 nucleotides match TRBD2. The junction had 16 bases not matched to a gene; V was cut back by 2 bases and J by 12 bases. CDR1 is DFQATT and CDR2 is SNEGSKA in the germline V gene (reference sequence). This CDR3 comprises 15 residues. The CDR3 DNA sequence: TGCAGTGCTAGACCAGCGGGGATCAACAATGAAGGGCAGTTCTTC. It codes for CSARPAGINNEGQFF.

The chain uses TRBV4-2 and TRBJ2-3, with 10 positions matching TRBD2. Unmatched junction bases numbered 4, after V lost 0 bases and J lost 4 bases. Germline V gene data show CDR1 as LGHNA and CDR2 as YNFKEQ. This CDR3 is 16 amino acids long. CDR3 nucleotide sequence: TGTGCCAGCAGCCAAGAGATTAGCGGGGGGTCAGATACGCAGTATTTT. Translated: CASSQEISGGSDTQYF.

This clonotype was picked up a small number of times. V usage is TRBV20-1 and J usage is TRBJ2-7; D possibly corresponds to TRBD1 (5 bases). Germline V CDR1 and CDR2: DFQATT, SNEGSKA (reference sequence). V was trimmed by 4 bases and J by 3 bases, leaving 10 bases between them. The CDR3 is 12 amino acids. The CDR3 sequence: CSATLDSYEQYF. The CDR3 DNA reads as TGCAGTGCTACTCTTGACAGCTACGAGCAGTACTTC.

V is TRBV7-2 and J is TRBJ2-6; D unresolved. Trimming shortened V by 2 bases and J by 0 bases, and 5 bases separated the two germline ends. The CDR3 covers 15 residues. Germline-derived CDR1 and CDR2 are SGHTA and FQGNSA. The CDR3: CASSLFRSGANVLTF. CDR3 nucleotide sequence: TGTGCCAGCAGCTTATTCCGCTCTGGGGCCAACGTCCTGACTTTC. Full variable domain (missing parts from reference TRBV7-2 and TRBJ2-6): GAGVSQSPSNKVTEKGKDVELRCDPISGHTALYWYRQSLGQGLEFLIYFQGNSAPDKSGLPSDRFSAERTGGSVSTLTIQRTQQEDSAVYLCASSLFRSGANVLTFGAGSRLTVL.

This chain connects TRBV4-3 to TRBJ2-3, with 9 bases identical to TRBD2. Germline assignment: CDR1 LGHNA and CDR2 YSLEER. The CDR3 loop spans 15 amino acids. V dropped 4 bases and J dropped 4; count of bases not matched to a gene: 6. CDR3 amino acids: CASSRGSGGSDTQYF. The CDR3 coding sequence is TGCGCCAGCAGCCGGGGTAGCGGGGGTTCAGATACGCAGTATTTT.

J is TRBJ2-7 and V is TRBV27; 10 nucleotides align to TRBD1. This CDR3 is built from 16 residues. From germline, CDR1 is MNHEY and CDR2 SMNVEV (reference sequence). After removal of 6 bases from V and 0 bases from J, the junction contained 8 bases not matched to a gene. CDR3 bases: TGTGCCAGCAGCGAGGCCGGGACAGGGGCCTCCTACGAGCAGTACTTC. Protein sequence: CASSEAGTGASYEQYF.

The genes are TRBV7-2 and TRBJ2-7, with 8 positions matching TRBD2. The trim removed 4 bases at V and 0 bases at J, leaving 2 bases unmatched. The CDR3 consists of 14 residues. Germline values: CDR1 SGHTA, CDR2 FQGNSA. The CDR3 reads CASSSTSDSYEQYF. As DNA, the CDR3 is TGTGCCAGCAGCTCGACTAGCGACTCCTACGAGCAGTACTTC.

This clonotype was seen a few times. This sequence joins TRBV20-1 and TRBJ2-7, with TRBD2 matching over 8 bases. Unmatched junction bases numbered 7, after V lost 4 bases and J lost 5 bases. CDR3 length equals 13 residues. CDR1 is DFQATT and CDR2 is SNEGSKA in the germline V gene (reference sequence). CDR3 amino acids: CSAIYGRGDEQYF. In DNA, the CDR3 is TGCAGTGCTATTTACGGGAGGGGGGACGAGCAGTACTTC.

This chain links TRBV6-5 with TRBJ2-5; perhaps D is TRBD1 or TRBD2 (6 bases each). Trimming cost V 2 bases and J 5 bases, with 9 bases left between them. This CDR3 comprises 13 residues. Germline CDR1 MNHEY, CDR2 SVGAGI. The CDR3 loop is CASSYRGRETQYF. The CDR3 DNA reads as TGTGCCAGCAGTTACCGGGGGCGCGAGACCCAGTACTTC.

The CDR3 DNA reads TGTGCCAGCAGTCTTATGGGACAGGGGAGAAATACGCAGTATTTT. Protein: CASSLMGQGRNTQYF. V gene TRBV6-1 combines with J gene TRBJ2-3; 10 nucleotides line up with TRBD1. Germline CDR1 MNHNS, CDR2 SASEGT. CDR3 length equals 15 residues. J lost 7 bases, V lost 5 bases, and 9 bases had no gene match.

The chain joins TRBV9 to TRBJ2-1; TRBD2 agrees at 7 bases. Germline V gives CDR1 SGDLS, CDR2 YYNGEE. V was clipped by 4 bases and J by 3 bases; unmatched bases: 13. The CDR3 extends over 17 amino acids. CDR3 DNA: TGTGCCAGCAGCCACGGGGGGATCGCCGACCTCTACAATGAGCAGTTCTTC. Translation: CASSHGGIADLYNEQFF.

In its sample, this clonotype was seen a few times. V is TRBV3-1 and J is TRBJ2-2, with 7 bases that match TRBD2. V was clipped by 1 base and J by 1 base; unmatched bases: 3. In germline, CDR1 is LGHDT, CDR2 YNNKEL (reference sequence). The CDR3 runs to 16 residues. The CDR3 bases are TGTGCCAGCAGCCAAGCTTCGGGGGGGAACACCGGGGAGCTGTTTTTT. Residues: CASSQASGGNTGELFF.

This clonotype was counted only a few times. The genes are TRBV2 and TRBJ2-7; 8 bases line up with TRBD1. The germline V gene encodes CDR1 SNHLY and CDR2 FYNNEI. The CDR3 is made up of 15 amino acids. V was pared by 3 bases and J by 2 bases, with 6 bases of the junction left unmatched. In DNA, the CDR3 is TGTGCCAGCAGTGAGACAGGGGCGATAGCCTACGAGCAGTACTTC. Its protein is CASSETGAIAYEQYF.

This clonotype has only a few counts. The chain has TRBV7-2 and TRBJ2-3; D is perhaps TRBD2 (7 bases). The CDR3 contains 15 residues. Germline values: CDR1 SGHTA, CDR2 FQGNSA. Trimming cost V 2 bases and J 6 bases, with 15 bases left between them. The CDR3 sequence is CASSLFSGGHDTQYF. In nucleotides, the CDR3 is TGTGCCAGCAGCTTATTTTCGGGGGGCCACGATACGCAGTATTTT.

V gene TRBV6-5 combines with J gene TRBJ1-2; maybe TRBD1 (6 bases). The germline V gene encodes CDR1 MNHEY and CDR2 SVGAGI. CDR3 length: 15 amino acids. Trimming cost V 0 bases and J 4 bases, with 12 bases left between them. CDR3 region: CASSYSSGVAYGYTF. As DNA, the CDR3 is TGTGCCAGCAGTTACTCTTCAGGGGTGGCCTATGGCTACACCTTC.

CDR3 loop: CASNTGETQYF. In DNA, the CDR3 is TGTGCCAGCAACACCGGGGAGACCCAGTACTTC. The J gene is TRBJ2-5, the V gene TRBV7-2; D gene ambiguous. Germline lookup yields CDR1 SGHTA and CDR2 FQGNSA. The CDR3 runs 11 residues. Trimming pared 7 bases from V and 5 bases from J, leaving 8 bases between.

On this clonotype itself: One end of the junction is discordant with germline, which a read error may explain. This sequence joins TRBV20-1 and TRBJ2-3; D gene uncertain. Germline V gene sequence: CDR1 DFQATT, CDR2 SNEGSKA (reference sequence). The length of the CDR3 is 15 residues. CDR3 region: CSASLGPLSTDTQYF. DNA for the CDR3: TGCAGCGCTAGTCTAGGCCCCTTGAGCACAGATACGCAGTATTTT.

The rearrangement links TRBV4-2 to TRBJ1-2; TRBD1 aligns across 10 bases. This CDR3 is 15 amino acids long. Germline V gene lookup returns CDR1 LGHNA and CDR2 YNFKEQ. V was clipped by 4 bases and J by 6 bases; unmatched bases: 8. The CDR3 nucleotides read TGTGCCAGCAGCCCAAGACAGGGGGCGCCGGATGGCTACACCTTC. It is translated as CASSPRQGAPDGYTF.

The rearrangement links TRBV29-1 to TRBJ2-5, with TRBD1 matching 7 bases. J was trimmed by 5 bases and V by 4 bases; bases with no gene match: 7. CDR1 SQVTM and CDR2 ANQGSEA come from the germline V gene. The CDR3 length is 13 residues. CDR3 residues: CSVGDRAPETQYF. The CDR3 DNA reads as TGCAGCGTTGGTGACAGGGCCCCGGAGACCCAGTACTTC.